What follows describes a single T cell receptor beta chain. The data were obtained in a study of T-cell memory formation after mild COVID-19. Trimming removed 0 bases from V and 8 bases from J; junction bases left unmatched: 7. The CDR3 totals 15 residues. CDR1 is SGHRS, CDR2 YFSETQ, per germline. TCRdb used MiXCR to reprocess the 5' RACE reads, holding one entry per CDR3 protein. The data show a few hundred thousand distinct CDR3 sequences, with approximately 9% seen just once and 20% to 25% held by the top ten. The chain carries TRBV5-1 and TRBJ2-2; 7 bases match TRBD1. This sequence originates from a man between 18 and 35 years old who had mild COVID-19 (a few samples of this study predate the infection). Cell type and time point are not known. The sequenced sample consisted of PBMCs or a T cell subset sorted from them (not recorded which). As DNA, the CDR3 is TGCGCCAGCAGCTTGGAGACAGGGACCGAGGGGGAGCTGTTTTTT. Translating gives CASSLETGTEGELFF. The full variable domain, rest sourced from reference TRBV5-1 and TRBJ2-2, is KAGVTQTPRYLIKTRGQQVTLSCSPISGHRSVSWYQQTPGQGLQFLFEYFSETQRNKGNFPGRFSGRQFSNSRSEMNVSTLELGDSALYLCASSLETGTEGELFFGEGSRLTVL.